These 28 T cell receptor beta chains were all obtained from the same sample, sequenced in a study of T cells after yellow fever vaccination. A single record per CDR3 protein comes from TCRdb applying MiXCR to the 5' RACE reads. The data contain around 550,000 distinct CDR3 sequences, under 25% of them singletons. Sample: PBMCs, taken 15 days after the yellow fever booster vaccination. These receptors came from a man under 40 who received the YFV17D yellow fever vaccine.

The gene calls are TRBV9 and TRBJ1-2; D is perhaps TRBD1 (5 bases). V was clipped by 4 bases and J by 0 bases, with 16 bases between them. The CDR3 sequence is 16 residues long. The germline V gene encodes CDR1 SGDLS and CDR2 YYNGEE. The CDR3 bases are TGTGCCAGCAGCCCAGAACAAAGCAGGGCTAACTATGGCTACACCTTC. It specifies CASSPEQSRANYGYTF. Using reference TRBV9 and TRBJ1-2 for the parts outside the CDR3, the full variable domain is DSGVTQTPKHLITATGQRVTLRCSPRSGDLSVYWYQQSLDQGLQFLIQYYNGEERAKGNILERFSAQQFPDLHSELNLSSLELGDSALYFCASSPEQSRANYGYTFGSGTRLTVV.

This clonotype was counted only a few times. The chain is built from TRBV3-1 and TRBJ2-7; 12 bases line up with TRBD2. This CDR3 comprises 19 residues. Trimming removed 0 bases from V and 1 base from J; junction bases left unmatched: 10. Germline V gene lookup returns CDR1 LGHDT and CDR2 YNNKEL (reference sequence). CDR3 amino acids: CASSQDKYSGLAGSYEQYF. CDR3 coding DNA: TGTGCCAGCAGCCAAGATAAATACTCCGGACTAGCGGGGTCCTACGAGCAGTACTTC.

Only a few counts were recorded for this clonotype. The chain combines TRBV20-1 with TRBJ2-1, with TRBD2 as a possible D gene (6 bases). The CDR3 runs to 15 residues. The V and J ends lost 0 bases and 9 bases respectively, with 18 bases between them. Germline lookup yields CDR1 DFQATT and CDR2 SNEGSKA (reference sequence). The CDR3 sequence: CSARDSRESVGEQFF. CDR3 sequence (DNA): TGCAGTGCTAGAGATTCCCGGGAGAGCGTCGGTGAGCAGTTCTTC.

V usage is TRBV20-1 and J usage is TRBJ2-7, with 12 bases identical to TRBD2. The CDR3 length is 15 residues. The V gene end was trimmed by 2 bases and the J gene end by 3 bases; junction bases not matched to a gene: 5. Germline V gene lookup returns CDR1 DFQATT and CDR2 SNEGSKA (reference sequence). DNA of the CDR3: TGCAGTGCTAGAAGCGGACTAGCGGGATACTACGAGCAGTACTTC. It translates to CSARSGLAGYYEQYF.

This clonotype showed up just a few times. V is TRBV29-1 and J is TRBJ2-5; D remains ambiguous. Trimming shortened V by 4 bases and J by 1 base, and 7 bases separated the two germline ends. Per germline, CDR1 SQVTM and CDR2 ANQGSEA. The CDR3 covers 12 residues. CDR3 nucleotides: TGCAGCGTTGTCGAGAGCCAAGAGACCCAGTACTTC. This translates into CSVVESQETQYF.

The chain is built from TRBV28 and TRBJ2-2; D gene uncertain. The germline gives CDR1 MDHEN, CDR2 SYDVKM. The CDR3 sequence is 21 residues long. The germline V and J ends were trimmed by 7 bases and 2 bases, with 32 bases remaining between them. The DNA for the CDR3 is TGTGCCAGCAATCCTGGGGTGCATCGGGCCCTCCTAACTGCCAACACCGGGGAGCTGTTTTTT. Translated: CASNPGVHRALLTANTGELFF. Full variable domain (missing parts from reference TRBV28 and TRBJ2-2): DVKVTQSSRYLVKRTGEKVFLECVQDMDHENMFWYRQDPGLGLRLIYFSYDVKMKEKGDIPEGYSVSREKKERFSLILESASTNQTSMYLCASNPGVHRALLTANTGELFFGEGSRLTVL.

The chain combines TRBV20-1 with TRBJ2-1, with TRBD2 matching 11 bases. The CDR3 spans 17 residues. The germline V gene has CDR1 DFQATT and CDR2 SNEGSKA (reference sequence). V gave up 0 bases and J gave up 2 bases; unmatched junction bases: 6. The CDR3 sequence: CSARDVQGLAAYNEQFF. The CDR3 DNA reads TGCAGTGCTAGAGACGTACAGGGACTAGCGGCCTACAATGAGCAGTTCTTC.

This clonotype was seen a handful of times. This chain uses TRBV29-1 with TRBJ1-1; D unclear. Looked up from germline, CDR1 is SQVTM and CDR2 is ANQGSEA. This CDR3 has 13 amino acids. Trimming took 7 bases from V and 1 from J, leaving 13 bases between them. The CDR3 DNA follows: TGCAGCGGGAGGTTTAACCGGAACACTGAAGCTTTCTTT. Its protein product is CSGRFNRNTEAFF.

The chain recombines TRBV5-5 with TRBJ2-1, with D perhaps given as TRBD1 or TRBD2 (5 bases each). The CDR3 totals 16 residues. V was shortened by 0 bases and J by 9 bases, with 19 bases between the two germline ends. Germline-derived CDR1 and CDR2 are SGHKS and YYEKEE (reference sequence). For the CDR3, the DNA is TGTGCCAGCAGCTTGGCCTCGACTCCTTTTGGGGGTGAGCAGTTCTTC. Translated: CASSLASTPFGGEQFF.

This clonotype was observed a handful of times. The chain joins TRBV20-1 to TRBJ2-3; D might be TRBD2 (5 bases). The CDR3 length is 14 residues. V gave up 5 bases and J gave up 1 base, with 13 bases separating them. Per the germline V gene, CDR1 is DFQATT and CDR2 is SNEGSKA (reference sequence). The chain's CDR3 is CSAGLVVGTDTQYF. The CDR3 bases are TGCAGTGCTGGACTCGTGGTCGGCACAGATACGCAGTATTTT.

This clonotype was seen more than once but under ten times. The chain has TRBV4-3 and TRBJ1-1; D gene unclear. V was shortened by 1 base and J by 1 base, with 10 bases between the two germline ends. CDR3 length equals 15 residues. The V gene's germline CDR1 is LGHNA and CDR2 YSLEER. CDR3 DNA sequence: TGCGCCAGCAGCCAAGGGTCATTGAAGAACACTGAAGCTTTCTTT. This gives the protein CASSQGSLKNTEAFF.

This clonotype was counted only a few times. The rearrangement joins TRBV5-1 to TRBJ2-5, with 7 bases lining up with TRBD2. The CDR3 sequence is 14 residues long. Germline V gene lookup returns CDR1 SGHRS and CDR2 YFSETQ. V dropped 5 bases and J dropped 3; count of bases not matched to a gene: 7. CDR3 DNA: TGCGCCAGCAGTTACCTCAGCGGGAAAGAGACCCAGTACTTC. As protein: CASSYLSGKETQYF.

This clonotype was counted a few times. This chain links TRBV20-1 with TRBJ2-1, with D possibly being TRBD2 (6 bases). V lost 1 base to trimming and J lost 9 bases, with 7 bases between them. The germline CDR1 and CDR2 sequences are DFQATT and SNEGSKA (reference sequence). The CDR3 runs to 11 residues. CDR3 bases: TGCAGTGCTAGAGCGGGGGTTGAGCAGTTCTTC. Its protein product is CSARAGVEQFF.

This clonotype was found a few times. The chain is built from TRBV6-4 and TRBJ2-1; D uncertain. Germline V lookup: CDR1 MRHNA, CDR2 SNTAGT. Trimming cost V 0 bases and J 4 bases, with 4 bases left between them. The CDR3 contains 13 residues. This CDR3 reads CASSDSGYNEQFF. CDR3 in DNA: TGTGCCAGCAGTGACTCCGGTTACAATGAGCAGTTCTTC.

This clonotype showed up many times. At one end the junction does not follow the germline gene, possibly because of a read error. This chain joins TRBV12-3 or TRBV12-4 and TRBJ1-2; 8 nucleotides match TRBD1. The CDR3 length is 13 residues. CDR3 sequence reads: CASSLGQDYGYTF. The CDR3 DNA is TGCGCCAGCAGCTTGGGACAGGACTATGGCTACACCTTC.

This clonotype has more than one count but fewer than ten. The CDR3 DNA follows: TGTGCCACCAGTGACGAGACTAGCTACACCGGGGAGCTGTTTTTT. This codes for CATSDETSYTGELFF. J is TRBJ2-2 and V is TRBV24-1; 7 positions match TRBD2. This CDR3 spans 15 amino acids. J was trimmed by 3 bases and V by 4 bases; bases with no gene match: 4. Germline assignment: CDR1 KGHDR and CDR2 SFDVKD.

The chain employs TRBV29-1 and TRBJ2-1; D could derive from TRBD1 or TRBD2 (6 bases each). Deletions cut 6 bases from V and 15 bases from J, with 18 bases between. The CDR3 runs 11 residues. CDR1 is SQVTM, CDR2 ANQGSEA, per germline. The CDR3 is CSVAEQGAGFF. The CDR3 DNA reads TGCAGCGTGGCAGAACAGGGAGCGGGGTTCTTC.

This clonotype has only a few counts. CDR3 sequence: CASSPRLAGPQDTQYF. In DNA, the CDR3 is TGTGCCAGCAGCCCCCGACTAGCGGGACCCCAAGATACGCAGTATTTT. This sequence joins TRBV7-8 and TRBJ2-3; 11 bases match TRBD2. Germline V gene sequence: CDR1 SGHVS, CDR2 FQNEAQ. The CDR3 covers 16 residues. Trimming at V came to 5 bases and at J to 5 bases, leaving 9 bases not matched to a gene. The variable domain in full, completed from reference TRBV7-8 and TRBJ2-3, reads GAGVSQSPRYKVAKRGQDVALRCDPISGHVSLFWYQQALGQGPEFLTYFQNEAQLDKSGLPSDRFFAERPEGSVSTLKIQRTQQEDSAVYLCASSPRLAGPQDTQYFGPGTRLTVL.

V usage is TRBV6-1 and J usage is TRBJ2-1; 13 bases map to TRBD2. Germline lookup yields CDR1 MNHNS and CDR2 SASEGT. The V segment lost 5 bases and the J segment 8 bases; nucleotides outside the gene matches: 3. The CDR3 runs 14 residues. The CDR3, as DNA: TGTGCCAGCAGTCGGACTAGCGGGAGCGATGAGCAGTTCTTC. Translated, it gives CASSRTSGSDEQFF.

The table lists this clonotype with a few counts. The genes are TRBV20-1 and TRBJ2-5; tentative D call: TRBD2 (6 bases). The CDR3 is 13 residues long. Between the trimmed V and J ends, which lost 7 bases and 0 bases, there was a span of 12 bases. Germline V gene lookup returns CDR1 DFQATT and CDR2 SNEGSKA (reference sequence). CDR3 bases: TGCAGTGTTGTAGCGGAAAACCAAGAGACCCAGTACTTC. It is translated as CSVVAENQETQYF.

The chain recombines TRBV20-1 with TRBJ2-3, with D possibly being TRBD2 (6 bases). The CDR3 length is 17 residues. Germline V gives CDR1 DFQATT, CDR2 SNEGSKA (reference sequence). Trimming cost V 0 bases and J 0 bases, with 16 bases left between them. CDR3 DNA sequence: TGCAGTGCTAGAGATGGCCCAGGGAGCGGGAGCACAGATACGCAGTATTTT. It yields the protein CSARDGPGSGSTDTQYF.

The chain couples TRBV28 to TRBJ1-1, with a weak D call TRBD1 (5 bases). Germline values: CDR1 MDHEN, CDR2 SYDVKM. There are 14 residues in the CDR3. The V and J ends lost 3 bases and 10 bases respectively, with 18 bases between them. The CDR3, as DNA: TGTGCCAGCAGTTTGGGGGGGATGCTTCAGGGAGCTTTCTTT. Protein sequence: CASSLGGMLQGAFF.

The CDR3 spells CASSLEAGKAEAFF. Here the CDR3 DNA reads TGCGCCAGCAGCTTGGAGGCAGGGAAGGCTGAAGCTTTCTTT. This sequence joins TRBV5-1 and TRBJ1-1; D is perhaps TRBD1 (5 bases). Germline V gene data show CDR1 as SGHRS and CDR2 as YFSETQ. The CDR3 totals 14 residues. V lost 0 bases and J 6 bases, leaving 12 bases between the germline ends.

This chain's CDR3 is CSARGLVNTEAFF. The CDR3 bases are TGCAGTGCTAGGGGTCTGGTGAACACTGAAGCTTTCTTT. The chain has TRBV20-1 and TRBJ1-1; unclear D gene. The CDR3 totals 13 residues. Per the germline V gene, CDR1 is DFQATT and CDR2 is SNEGSKA (reference sequence). Between the trimmed V and J ends, which lost 3 bases and 0 bases, there was a span of 8 bases.

This sequence joins TRBV4-3 and TRBJ2-1; D is unclear. This CDR3 has 15 residues. Per germline, CDR1 LGHNA and CDR2 YSLEER. Trimming took off 4 bases at V and 8 bases at J, with 18 bases between the two ends. Written as DNA, the CDR3 is TGCGCCAGCAGCCGCGATAGCCTGACAATGGATGAGCAGTTCTTC. Amino acid sequence: CASSRDSLTMDEQFF.

This clonotype was observed a handful of times. The chain employs TRBV5-1 and TRBJ2-7; D is unclear. The V end was cut by 2 bases, the J end by 2 bases, with 11 bases between. CDR3 length equals 14 residues. The germline gives CDR1 SGHRS, CDR2 YFSETQ. DNA of the CDR3: TGCGCCAGCAGCTTAGGGCAGGTTCCCTACGAGCAGTACTTC. It yields the protein CASSLGQVPYEQYF. The variable domain in full, with the rest retrieved from reference TRBV5-1 and TRBJ2-7, is KAGVTQTPRYLIKTRGQQVTLSCSPISGHRSVSWYQQTPGQGLQFLFEYFSETQRNKGNFPGRFSGRQFSNSRSEMNVSTLELGDSALYLCASSLGQVPYEQYFGPGTRLTVT.

This clonotype has more than one count but fewer than ten. The chain employs TRBV10-3 and TRBJ2-7, with TRBD1 identical over 8 bases. Losses at the gene ends were 6 bases for V and 7 bases for J; bases not matched to a gene: 5. This CDR3 comprises 12 residues. Germline loops: CDR1 ENHRY, CDR2 SYGVKD. The CDR3 spells CAISYGQGEQYF. The CDR3 region has the DNA TGTGCCATCAGCTACGGACAGGGTGAGCAGTACTTC.

The chain links TRBV9 to TRBJ2-1, with TRBD2 matching 7 bases. Germline CDR1 is SGDLS and CDR2 is YYNGEE. The CDR3 consists of 14 residues. V shed 1 base and J 6 bases; nucleotides not matched to a gene: 4. CDR3 protein: CASSVWREFNEQFF. The CDR3 DNA is TGTGCCAGCAGCGTATGGCGGGAGTTCAATGAGCAGTTCTTC.